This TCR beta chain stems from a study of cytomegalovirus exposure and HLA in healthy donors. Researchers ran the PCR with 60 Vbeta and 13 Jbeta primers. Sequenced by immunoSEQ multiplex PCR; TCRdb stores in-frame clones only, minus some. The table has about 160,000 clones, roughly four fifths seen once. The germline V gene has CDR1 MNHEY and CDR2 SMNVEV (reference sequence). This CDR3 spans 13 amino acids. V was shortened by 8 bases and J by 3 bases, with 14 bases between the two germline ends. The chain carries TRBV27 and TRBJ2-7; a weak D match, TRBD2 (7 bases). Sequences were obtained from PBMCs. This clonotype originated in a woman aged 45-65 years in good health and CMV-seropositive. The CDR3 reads CASGGAGNYEQYF. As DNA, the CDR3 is TGTGCCAGCGGGGGGGCCGGAAACTACGAGCAGTACTTC.